These 21 T cell receptor beta chains were all obtained from the same sample, sequenced in a study of cytomegalovirus exposure and HLA in healthy donors. PCR was performed using 60 Vbeta and 13 Jbeta primers. Libraries were prepared by immunoSEQ multiplex PCR; TCRdb keeps only in-frame clonotypes and omits some of them. The sample comprises 130,000 to 150,000 clones, about four fifths of which are singletons, and roughly 4% rests with the top ten. Material: PBMCs. Source of these receptors: a man between 40 and 49 years old in good health and CMV-seropositive.

V usage is TRBV10-3 and J usage is TRBJ1-5, with 10 nucleotides matching TRBD1. J lost 4 bases, V lost 3 bases, and 6 bases had no gene match. This CDR3 has 16 amino acids. Germline CDR1 reads ENHRY; CDR2 reads SYGVKD. CDR3 region: CAISERGQGSNQPQHF. The CDR3 nucleotides read TGTGCCATCAGTGAAAGGGGACAGGGGAGTAATCAGCCCCAGCATTTT.

The genes are TRBV9 and TRBJ2-1; 10 bases match TRBD2. The CDR3 has 15 amino acids. Germline CDR1 reads SGDLS; CDR2 reads YYNGEE. Trimming cost V 4 bases and J 7 bases; bases outside gene matches: 8. CDR3 loop: CASSYSSGSQNEQFF. CDR3 DNA sequence: TGTGCCAGCAGCTATTCTAGCGGGAGTCAGAATGAGCAGTTCTTC.

With regard to this clone: Relative to the germline gene, one junction end is altered; a read error may explain this. Other nucleotide sequences from this sample produce the same CDR3. The genes are TRBV4-3 and TRBJ2-1; 12 bases are shared with TRBD2. Germline-derived CDR1 and CDR2 are LGHNA and YSLEER. This CDR3 region has 17 residues. The CDR3 protein is CASSQVPSGGAYNEQFF. The CDR3 coding sequence is TGCGCCAGCAGCCAAGTTCCTAGCGGGGGGGCCTATAATGAGCAGTTCTTC.

This chain connects TRBV27 to TRBJ2-7; 9 nucleotides match TRBD1. The J segment lost 2 bases and the V segment lost 5 bases, leaving 13 bases of the junction unmatched. Germline V gene sequence: CDR1 MNHEY, CDR2 SMNVEV (reference sequence). This CDR3 is built from 17 residues. Here the CDR3 DNA reads TGTGCCAGCAGTCCGGGGACAGGGAGACCCCAGACCTACGAGCAGTACTTC. Its protein is CASSPGTGRPQTYEQYF.

The chain employs TRBV15 and TRBJ1-2; tentative D call: TRBD1 (6 bases). Trimming left V 1 base short and J 6 bases short, with 12 bases between. Germline V gives CDR1 LNHNV, CDR2 YYDKDF (reference sequence). CDR3 length: 14 amino acids. The CDR3 DNA sequence: TGTGCCACCAGCAGAGGGGCAGGGGCGGATGGCTACACCTTC. Amino acid sequence: CATSRGAGADGYTF.

The rearrangement joins TRBV5-1 to TRBJ1-2, with D perhaps matching TRBD1 (5 bases). In germline, CDR1 is SGHRS, CDR2 YFSETQ. CDR3 size: 13 residues. V lost 6 bases to trimming and J lost 4 bases, with 13 bases between them. CDR3 amino acids: CASTVDRGYGYTF. Here the CDR3 DNA reads TGCGCCAGCACCGTAGACAGAGGCTATGGCTACACCTTC.

This chain uses TRBV9 with TRBJ2-1, with D perhaps matching TRBD1 (5 bases). V was pared by 4 bases and J by 4 bases, with 9 bases between. Germline loops: CDR1 SGDLS, CDR2 YYNGEE. The CDR3 contains 13 residues. CDR3 loop: CASSSGSYNEQFF. CDR3 coding DNA: TGTGCCAGCAGCTCAGGGTCGTACAATGAGCAGTTCTTC.

The chain joins TRBV30 to TRBJ1-2; D is unclear. V was shortened by 2 bases and J by 10 bases, with 11 bases between the two germline ends. The CDR3 is made up of 11 amino acids. The germline V gene encodes CDR1 GTSNPN and CDR2 SVGIG (reference sequence). CDR3 nucleotides: TGTGCCTGGAGTCTATCGCAATACTACACCTTC. It codes for CAWSLSQYYTF.

This clone has only a few counts. V is TRBV7-8 and J is TRBJ1-4; D remains unclear. There are 19 residues in the CDR3. CDR1 is SGHVS, CDR2 FQNEAQ, per germline. Trimming stripped 4 bases from V and 4 bases from J, with 25 bases between. In DNA, the CDR3 is TGTGCCAGCAGCTCAAATAGGGCGGGGTTATCGAGAATTAATGAAAAACTGTTTTTT. Translation gives CASSSNRAGLSRINEKLFF.

CDR3 residues: CAWSVEGGEQFF. The CDR3 DNA sequence: TGTGCCTGGAGTGTAGAGGGAGGTGAGCAGTTCTTC. This rearrangement joins TRBV30 to TRBJ2-1; a possible D gene is TRBD2 (6 bases). The V end lost 0 bases, the J end lost 9 bases, and 9 bases lay between the germline ends. The CDR3 extends over 12 amino acids. The V gene's germline CDR1 is GTSNPN and CDR2 SVGIG (reference sequence).

The V call is TRBV25-1, the J call TRBJ1-2; D possibly corresponds to TRBD1 (6 bases). The CDR3 totals 13 residues. The V end lost 5 bases, the J end lost 4 bases, and 11 bases lay between the germline ends. Germline CDR1 and CDR2: MGHDK and SYGVNS. CDR3 sequence: CASSPQGGYGYTF. CDR3 in DNA: TGTGCCAGCAGTCCACAGGGCGGCTATGGCTACACCTTC.

The chain employs TRBV9 and TRBJ2-1; TRBD2 aligns across 14 bases. The V gene end was trimmed by 2 bases and the J gene end by 0 bases; junction bases not matched to a gene: 1. The CDR3 runs to 17 residues. Germline V gives CDR1 SGDLS, CDR2 YYNGEE. CDR3 in DNA: TGTGCCAGCAGCGTTGGGACTAGCGGGAGCTCCTACAATGAGCAGTTCTTC. Translation gives CASSVGTSGSSYNEQFF. Complete variable domain (other parts from reference TRBV9 and TRBJ2-1): DSGVTQTPKHLITATGQRVTLRCSPRSGDLSVYWYQQSLDQGLQFLIQYYNGEERAKGNILERFSAQQFPDLHSELNLSSLELGDSALYFCASSVGTSGSSYNEQFFGPGTRLTVL.

The rearrangement joins TRBV5-5 to TRBJ1-4, with 9 bases fitting TRBD1. V lost 4 bases, J lost 8 bases, and 6 bases stayed unmatched. This CDR3 has 14 residues. Germline lookup yields CDR1 SGHKS and CDR2 YYEKEE (reference sequence). The CDR3 sequence is CASSPDRGGEKLFF. In DNA form, the CDR3 reads TGTGCCAGCAGCCCGGACAGGGGTGGCGAAAAACTGTTTTTT.

This chain joins TRBV7-2 and TRBJ2-5; 14 bases are shared with TRBD2. J was trimmed by 5 bases and V by 4 bases; bases with no gene match: 9. The CDR3 sequence is 17 residues long. CDR1 and CDR2 from the germline V gene are SGHTA and FQGNSA. The CDR3 DNA reads as TGTGCCAGCAGCTATCCGGGACTAGCGGGAGTTGAGGAGACCCAGTACTTC. Its protein is CASSYPGLAGVEETQYF.

The chain uses TRBV5-1 and TRBJ2-3; D possibly corresponds to TRBD2 (5 bases). V gave up 0 bases and J gave up 0 bases, with 8 bases separating them. The CDR3 is 15 amino acids. Germline CDR1 SGHRS, CDR2 YFSETQ. This chain's CDR3 is CASSLGTQSTDTQYF. The CDR3 DNA sequence: TGCGCCAGCAGCTTGGGGACTCAGAGCACAGATACGCAGTATTTT.

The chain recombines TRBV5-1 with TRBJ1-2; 9 bases map to TRBD1. The V gene's germline CDR1 is SGHRS and CDR2 YFSETQ. CDR3 size: 15 residues. Germline trimming cut 4 bases from V and 5 bases from J; bases unmatched to any gene: 9. The CDR3 DNA reads as TGCGCCAGCAGCGCCGGCGGGACAGGGAATTATGGCTACACCTTC. This translates into CASSAGGTGNYGYTF.

This chain uses TRBV14 with TRBJ1-2; 7 positions match TRBD1. Germline V gives CDR1 SGHDN, CDR2 FVKESK. J gave up 0 bases and V 4 bases, and 5 bases lay outside the gene matches. The CDR3 loop spans 15 amino acids. CDR3 loop: CASSRNRGTNYGYTF. The CDR3 DNA is TGTGCCAGCAGCCGCAACAGGGGCACTAACTATGGCTACACCTTC. The whole variable domain, filled in from reference TRBV14 and TRBJ1-2, reads EAGVTQFPSHSVIEKGQTVTLRCDPISGHDNLYWYRRVMGKEIKFLLHFVKESKQDESGMPNNRFLAERTGGTYSTLKVQPAELEDSGVYFCASSRNRGTNYGYTFGSGTRLTVV.

This chain's CDR3 is CSVDPGLVAETQYF. CDR3 coding DNA: TGCAGCGTTGACCCGGGACTAGTTGCCGAGACCCAGTACTTC. The chain carries TRBV29-1 and TRBJ2-5, with 8 nucleotides matching TRBD2. Germline CDR1 SQVTM, CDR2 ANQGSEA. V lost 3 bases to trimming and J lost 5 bases; unmatched junction nucleotides: 8. CDR3 length: 14 amino acids. The whole variable domain, remainder taken from reference TRBV29-1 and TRBJ2-5, is SAVISQKPSRDICQRGTSLTIQCQVDSQVTMMFWYRQQPGQSLTLIATANQGSEATYESGFVIDKFPISRPNLTFSTLTVSNMSPEDSSIYLCSVDPGLVAETQYFGPGTRLLVL.

DNA of the CDR3: TGCGCCAGCAGCTTGGGTGGCCCTGAAGCTTTCTTT. Translating it yields CASSLGGPEAFF. The V and J genes are TRBV5-1 and TRBJ1-1; D ambiguous. Germline lookup yields CDR1 SGHRS and CDR2 YFSETQ. V lost 0 bases and J 6 bases, leaving 6 bases between the germline ends. This CDR3 has 12 residues.

The CDR3 coding sequence is TGCGCCAGCAGCTGGGCCCGTCCAGATCTGGAGCAGTACTTC. Translation gives CASSWARPDLEQYF. The V and J genes are TRBV5-1 and TRBJ2-7; the D is unclear. The V and J ends lost 3 bases and 7 bases respectively, with 17 bases between them. The CDR3 is 14 residues long. Per germline, CDR1 SGHRS and CDR2 YFSETQ.

V is TRBV9 and J is TRBJ2-2; D not certain. V was clipped by 4 bases and J by 7 bases, with 20 bases between them. Germline V gene lookup returns CDR1 SGDLS and CDR2 YYNGEE. CDR3 length: 16 amino acids. CDR3 residues: CASSKELSTLGGELFF. The DNA for the CDR3 is TGTGCCAGCAGCAAAGAACTATCGACCCTTGGCGGGGAGCTGTTTTTT.